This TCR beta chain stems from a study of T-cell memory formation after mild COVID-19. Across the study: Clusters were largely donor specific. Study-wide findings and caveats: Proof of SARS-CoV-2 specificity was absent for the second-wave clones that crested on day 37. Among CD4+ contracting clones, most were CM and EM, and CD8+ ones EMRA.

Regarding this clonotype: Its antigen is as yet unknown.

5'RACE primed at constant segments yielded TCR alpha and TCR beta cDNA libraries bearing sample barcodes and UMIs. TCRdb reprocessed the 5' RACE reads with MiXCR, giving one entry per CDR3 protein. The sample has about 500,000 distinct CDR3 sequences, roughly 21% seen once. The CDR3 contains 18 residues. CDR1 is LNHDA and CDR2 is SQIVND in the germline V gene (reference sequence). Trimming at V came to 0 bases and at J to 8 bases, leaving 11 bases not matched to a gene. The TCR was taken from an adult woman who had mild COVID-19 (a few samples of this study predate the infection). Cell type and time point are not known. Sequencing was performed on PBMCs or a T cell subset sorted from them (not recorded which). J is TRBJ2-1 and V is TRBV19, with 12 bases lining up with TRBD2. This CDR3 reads CASSIDRGASGRAYEQFF. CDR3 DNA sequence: TGTGCCAGTAGTATAGATAGAGGGGCTAGCGGGAGGGCATATGAGCAGTTCTTC. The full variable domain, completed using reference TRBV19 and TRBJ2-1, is DGGITQSPKYLFRKEGQNVTLSCEQNLNHDAMYWYRQDPGQGLRLIYYSQIVNDFQKGDIAEGYSVSREKKESFPLTVTSAQKNPTAFYLCASSIDRGASGRAYEQFFGPGTRLTVL.